Below are 27 T cell receptor beta chains sequenced from a single sample in a study of PD-L1 blockade in urothelial cancer. Profiled with immunoSEQ multiplex PCR; TCRdb holds only in-frame clones, not every one. The sample includes some 51,000 clones, more than 70% of them seen just once. Specified time point: peripheral blood 6 weeks after treatment start. Sample: PBMCs, taken around atezolizumab (anti-PD-L1) treatment. Every receptor here comes from a man in his 60s with urothelial cancer.

V usage is TRBV28 and J usage is TRBJ2-7, with 14 nucleotides matching TRBD2. Germline V gene sequence: CDR1 MDHEN, CDR2 SYDVKM. The length of the CDR3 is 14 residues. After removal of 6 bases from V and 7 bases from J, the junction contained 5 bases not matched to a gene. The CDR3 coding sequence is TGTGCCAGCAGGGGGACTAGCGGGAGTAGGGAGCAGTACTTC. Protein sequence: CASRGTSGSREQYF.

The chain employs TRBV6-1 and TRBJ2-3, with a possible D match to TRBD2 (6 bases). V lost 8 bases, J lost 4 bases, and 13 bases lay in between. CDR3 length: 13 residues. The germline V gene encodes CDR1 MNHNS and CDR2 SASEGT. The CDR3 region is CASGRGGSDTQYF. Written as DNA, the CDR3 is TGTGCCAGCGGGCGGGGTGGATCAGATACGCAGTATTTT.

The genes are TRBV7-9 and TRBJ2-3; tentatively, D is TRBD2 (6 bases). Trimming left V 4 bases short and J 3 bases short, with 11 bases between. Per the germline V gene, CDR1 is SEHNR and CDR2 is FQNEAQ (reference sequence). The CDR3 consists of 14 residues. CDR3 sequence (DNA): TGTGCCAGCAGCTCCCCCGCGGGAACAGATACGCAGTATTTT. It encodes CASSSPAGTDTQYF.

The V call is TRBV7-9, the J call TRBJ1-2; weak D call: TRBD1 (5 bases). This CDR3 spans 13 amino acids. Trimming stripped 0 bases from V and 6 bases from J, with 8 bases between. Germline lookup yields CDR1 SEHNR and CDR2 FQNEAQ (reference sequence). In DNA, the CDR3 is TGTGCCAGCAGCTTAGCAGGGGCGGATGGCTACACCTTC. This sequence encodes CASSLAGADGYTF.

V is TRBV6-1 and J is TRBJ2-7; 10 positions agree with TRBD1. The CDR3 runs 15 residues. Germline V gene lookup returns CDR1 MNHNS and CDR2 SASEGT. The V and J ends lost 6 bases and 3 bases, in that order; junction bases with no gene match: 8. The CDR3 loop reads CASSGGTGDIYEQYF. The CDR3 DNA sequence: TGTGCCAGCAGCGGCGGGACAGGGGACATCTACGAGCAGTACTTC.

The CDR3, as DNA: TGTGCCAGCAGCCCAATTAGCGTAACCTTATTAGGGCAGTACTTC. This codes for CASSPISVTLLGQYF. The chain is built from TRBV28 and TRBJ2-7, with a weak D call TRBD2 (5 bases). Between the trimmed V and J ends, which lost 6 bases and 9 bases, there was a span of 24 bases. The CDR3 sequence is 15 residues long. CDR1 and CDR2 (germline): MDHEN, SYDVKM.

The rearrangement uses TRBV2 and TRBJ1-5, with a weak D call TRBD1 (5 bases). Germline-derived CDR1 and CDR2 are SNHLY and FYNNEI. CDR3 length equals 16 residues. V lost 7 bases and J lost 0, with 16 bases in between. The CDR3 loop reads CASTGGGSYSNQPQHF. CDR3 in DNA: TGTGCCAGCACCGGCGGGGGAAGTTATAGCAATCAGCCCCAGCATTTT.

The chain is built from TRBV2 and TRBJ2-7; D might be TRBD2 (6 bases). This CDR3 comprises 14 residues. Germline-derived CDR1 and CDR2 are SNHLY and FYNNEI. V was clipped by 2 bases and J by 6 bases, with 14 bases between them. CDR3 loop: CASSERLVFSEQYF. In nucleotides, the CDR3 is TGTGCCAGCAGTGAAAGACTAGTTTTTTCCGAGCAGTACTTC.

The rearrangement joins TRBV19 to TRBJ1-5; D unclear. V lost 4 bases, J lost 5 bases, and 18 bases lay in between. This CDR3 contains 16 residues. The germline V gene encodes CDR1 LNHDA and CDR2 SQIVND (reference sequence). The CDR3 nucleotides read TGTGCCAGTAGTACAGGACGCTCCGGGCGGGATCAGCCCCAGCATTTT. Its translation is CASSTGRSGRDQPQHF.

The V and J genes are TRBV5-1 and TRBJ2-5, with 9 bases lining up with TRBD2. V lost 4 bases to trimming and J lost 0 bases; unmatched junction nucleotides: 7. There are 16 residues in the CDR3. Germline values: CDR1 SGHRS, CDR2 YFSETQ. The DNA of the CDR3 is TGCGCCAGCAGCCCTATAGCGGGAGCTAACCAAGAGACCCAGTACTTC. This translates into CASSPIAGANQETQYF.

This sequence joins TRBV12-5 and TRBJ2-2; 8 bases map to TRBD2. V dropped 5 bases and J dropped 2; count of bases not matched to a gene: 7. The germline V gene has CDR1 LGHNT and CDR2 FRNRAP. The CDR3 covers 16 residues. The CDR3 DNA follows: TGTGCTAGTGGTGGCCGACTAGCGCGCAACACCGGGGAGCTGTTTTTT. Translating gives CASGGRLARNTGELFF.

This rearrangement joins TRBV7-8 to TRBJ2-1; 7 positions match TRBD1. The J segment lost 6 bases and the V segment lost 5 bases, leaving 7 bases of the junction unmatched. Germline values: CDR1 SGHVS, CDR2 FQNEAQ. There are 14 residues in the CDR3. DNA of the CDR3: TGTGCCAGCAGCCTGTGGGGACAGCCCAATGAGCAGTTCTTC. Protein sequence: CASSLWGQPNEQFF. Full variable domain (outside the CDR3, taken from reference TRBV7-8 and TRBJ2-1): GAGVSQSPRYKVAKRGQDVALRCDPISGHVSLFWYQQALGQGPEFLTYFQNEAQLDKSGLPSDRFFAERPEGSVSTLKIQRTQQEDSAVYLCASSLWGQPNEQFFGPGTRLTVL.

CDR3 bases: TGTGCCAGCAGTTACGGGGGGGTACAAGAGACCCAGTACTTC. It specifies CASSYGGVQETQYF. The chain employs TRBV6-5 and TRBJ2-5; 7 bases are a match to TRBD2. Germline V gives CDR1 MNHEY, CDR2 SVGAGI. Trimming at V came to 2 bases and at J to 2 bases, leaving 2 bases not matched to a gene. CDR3 length equals 14 residues.

DNA for the CDR3: TGTGCCAGCAGCCCCGGACTAGCGGGAGGGCTGAAGGGCGCCGGGGAGCTGTTTTTT. Amino acid sequence: CASSPGLAGGLKGAGELFF. J is TRBJ2-2 and V is TRBV5-4; TRBD2 agrees at 15 bases. Trimming at V came to 4 bases and at J to 6 bases, leaving 13 bases not matched to a gene. The CDR3 extends over 19 amino acids. CDR1 SGHNT and CDR2 YYREEE come from the germline V gene (reference sequence).

This clone was recorded only once. V usage is TRBV11-2 and J usage is TRBJ1-1, with TRBD1 identical over 7 bases. Germline CDR1 SGHAT, CDR2 FQNNGV. Unmatched junction bases numbered 5, after V lost 3 bases and J lost 1 base. The CDR3 length is 15 residues. CDR3 DNA sequence: TGTGCCAGCAGCTTGGGACAGCTTACGAACACTGAAGCTTTCTTT. This codes for CASSLGQLTNTEAFF.

V and J are TRBV6-5 and TRBJ1-2; a weak D match, TRBD1 (5 bases). V gave up 7 bases and J gave up 4 bases, with 10 bases separating them. Germline CDR1 and CDR2: MNHEY and SVGAGI. The length of the CDR3 is 12 residues. The CDR3 here is CASTDSSYGYTF. The CDR3 bases are TGTGCCAGCACCGACAGTTCCTATGGCTACACCTTC.

The rearrangement uses TRBV7-9 and TRBJ2-1, with 10 bases matching TRBD1. The V gene's germline CDR1 is SEHNR and CDR2 FQNEAQ (reference sequence). Trimming removed 0 bases from V and 10 bases from J; junction bases left unmatched: 6. CDR3 length equals 15 residues. The CDR3 spells CASSLAGTGVREQFF. The CDR3 DNA is TGTGCCAGCAGCTTAGCCGGGACAGGGGTTAGGGAGCAGTTCTTC. Supplemented by reference TRBV7-9 and TRBJ2-1, the full variable domain reads DTGVSQNPRHKITKRGQNVTFRCDPISEHNRLYWYRQTLGQGPEFLTYFQNEAQLEKSRLLSDRFSAERPKGSFSTLEIQRTEQGDSAMYLCASSLAGTGVREQFFGPGTRLTVL.

The rearrangement uses TRBV7-2 and TRBJ2-5, with D perhaps matching TRBD2 (5 bases). CDR1 and CDR2 (germline): SGHTA, FQGNSA. Trimming left V 2 bases short and J 5 bases short, with 21 bases between. CDR3 length: 17 amino acids. The CDR3 sequence: CASSLRVRAGGGETQYF. The CDR3 DNA follows: TGTGCCAGCAGCTTACGGGTCCGGGCTGGAGGTGGGGAGACCCAGTACTTC.

The V and J genes are TRBV7-9 and TRBJ2-3, with no clear D. Germline assignment: CDR1 SEHNR and CDR2 FQNEAQ (reference sequence). V lost 5 bases and J 0 bases, leaving 15 bases between the germline ends. This CDR3 has 16 amino acids. The CDR3 DNA reads as TGTGCCAGCAGCGATCCCTTGAGAACCAGCACAGATACGCAGTATTTT. This codes for CASSDPLRTSTDTQYF.

The rearrangement links TRBV5-6 to TRBJ2-7; TRBD2 matches at 8 bases. V shed 2 bases and J 0 bases; nucleotides not matched to a gene: 4. Germline V lookup: CDR1 SGHDT, CDR2 YYEEEE. The CDR3 contains 15 residues. The chain's CDR3 is CASSFIGRASYEQYF. The DNA of the CDR3 is TGTGCCAGCAGCTTTATCGGGAGGGCCTCCTACGAGCAGTACTTC.

The J gene is TRBJ2-1, the V gene TRBV7-9, with 7 bases aligning to TRBD1. This CDR3 spans 16 amino acids. Germline values: CDR1 SEHNR, CDR2 FQNEAQ (reference sequence). The ends lost 5 bases at V and 5 bases at J; junction bases unmatched: 12. CDR3 sequence: CASSRPGQITDNEQFF. The DNA of the CDR3 is TGTGCCAGCAGCCGTCCGGGACAGATTACCGACAATGAGCAGTTCTTC.

J is TRBJ2-5 and V is TRBV4-3, with 9 bases that match TRBD2. The ends lost 0 bases at V and 2 bases at J; junction bases unmatched: 10. Germline assignment: CDR1 LGHNA and CDR2 YSLEER. The CDR3 consists of 18 residues. This CDR3 reads CASSQDPPSLAGQETQYF. CDR3 DNA: TGCGCCAGCAGCCAAGATCCACCATCACTAGCGGGTCAAGAGACCCAGTACTTC.

The chain carries TRBV28 and TRBJ2-1, with 8 nucleotides matching TRBD1. The germline CDR1 and CDR2 sequences are MDHEN and SYDVKM. The CDR3 runs to 14 residues. V was clipped by 7 bases and J by 0 bases; unmatched bases: 2. CDR3 coding DNA: TGTGCCAGCAAGGACAGGGCCTCCTACAATGAGCAGTTCTTC. Translation: CASKDRASYNEQFF.

Only one count was recorded for this clone. The gene calls are TRBV2 and TRBJ2-2; 13 positions match TRBD2. This CDR3 contains 17 residues. Looked up from germline, CDR1 is SNHLY and CDR2 is FYNNEI. Unmatched junction bases numbered 8, after V lost 6 bases and J lost 4 bases. The CDR3 region is CASSPLAGGPGTGELFF. The CDR3 DNA is TGTGCCAGCAGCCCACTAGCGGGGGGGCCGGGCACCGGGGAGCTGTTTTTT.

This clone was observed a single time. The rearrangement joins TRBV7-9 to TRBJ1-4; 10 bases match TRBD1. The CDR3 spans 14 residues. Germline CDR1 and CDR2: SEHNR and FQNEAQ (reference sequence). The V segment lost 3 bases and the J segment 5 bases; nucleotides outside the gene matches: 0. The CDR3 DNA is TGTGCCAGCAGCTTGGGACAGGGGAATGAAAAACTGTTTTTT. Protein sequence: CASSLGQGNEKLFF.

The chain recombines TRBV5-5 with TRBJ2-5; 14 nucleotides match TRBD2. Trimming took 4 bases from V and 2 from J; bases not matched to a gene: 10. CDR3 length: 18 amino acids. Germline V CDR1 and CDR2: SGHKS, YYEKEE (reference sequence). CDR3 DNA: TGTGCCAGCAGCGAAGGACTAGCGGGGGGCGTACGTCAAGAGACCCAGTACTTC. This gives the protein CASSEGLAGGVRQETQYF.

V and J are TRBV11-2 and TRBJ2-7, with TRBD2 identical over 9 bases. This CDR3 has 15 amino acids. V shed 4 bases and J 2 bases; nucleotides not matched to a gene: 6. The germline gives CDR1 SGHAT, CDR2 FQNNGV. The CDR3 loop reads CASSSNSGSTYEQYF. DNA for the CDR3: TGTGCCAGCAGCTCCAATAGCGGGAGCACCTACGAGCAGTACTTC.